Described below is a single TCR beta chain sequence and its context. Its cognate antigen is unknown. The repertoire was sequenced with immunoSEQ multiplex PCR; TCRdb's copy has only in-frame clones and lacks some. The sample has roughly 97,000 clones, around 90% seen once. The germline CDR1 and CDR2 sequences are SGHRS and YFSETQ. The V end was cut by 0 bases, the J end by 9 bases, with 13 bases between. The CDR3 length is 14 residues. The sample belongs to a study of OX40 agonist ivuxolimab in advanced cancers. Study details: Recorded diagnoses for dose-escalation patients were hepatocellular carcinoma, melanoma, renal cell or head and neck cancer. Study observations and caveats: CD8+ T cells (on average) carried more expanded clones than CD4+ T cells. A proportion of nonresponders additionally exhibited low normalized T-cell clonal expansion.

The specimen comprised CD4+ or CD8+ T cells sorted from blood, sampled in a trial of the OX40 agonist ivuxolimab. This TCR was recovered from an adult with an advanced solid tumor such as melanoma, head and neck, liver or kidney cancer. The genes are TRBV5-1 and TRBJ2-1; tentatively, D is TRBD2 (5 bases). The CDR3 region is CASSLDSSYGEQFF. CDR3 bases: TGCGCCAGCAGCTTGGACTCTAGCTATGGTGAGCAGTTCTTC.